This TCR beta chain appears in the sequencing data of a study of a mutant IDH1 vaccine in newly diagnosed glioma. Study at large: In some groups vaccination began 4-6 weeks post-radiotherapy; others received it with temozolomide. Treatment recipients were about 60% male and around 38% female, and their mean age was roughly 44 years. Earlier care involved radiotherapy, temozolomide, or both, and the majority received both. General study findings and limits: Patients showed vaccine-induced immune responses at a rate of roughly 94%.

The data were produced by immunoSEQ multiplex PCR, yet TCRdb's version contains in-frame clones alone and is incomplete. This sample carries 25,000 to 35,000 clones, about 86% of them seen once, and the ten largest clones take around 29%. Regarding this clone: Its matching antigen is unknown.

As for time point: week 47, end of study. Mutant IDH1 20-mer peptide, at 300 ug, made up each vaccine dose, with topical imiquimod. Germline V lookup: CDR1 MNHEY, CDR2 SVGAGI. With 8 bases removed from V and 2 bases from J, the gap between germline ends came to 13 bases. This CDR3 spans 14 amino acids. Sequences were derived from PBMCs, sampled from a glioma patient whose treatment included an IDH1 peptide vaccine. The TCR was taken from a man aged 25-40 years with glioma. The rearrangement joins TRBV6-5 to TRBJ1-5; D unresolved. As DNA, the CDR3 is TGTGCCAGCTCACGGGGATGGGGCAATCAGCCCCAGCATTTT. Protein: CASSRGWGNQPQHF.